This T cell receptor (beta chain) was recovered during a study of T cell changes during pregnancy in multiple sclerosis. This CDR3 contains 15 residues. CDR1 is SGHVS, CDR2 FQNEAQ, per germline. A remark on this clone: An end of the junction does not agree with germline; a read error may underlie this.

The method was immunoSEQ multiplex PCR; TCRdb's version includes in-frame clones alone and lacks a portion of them. The sample shows 55,000 to 85,000 clones, approximately 90% of them seen only once. The rearrangement uses TRBV7-8 and TRBJ1-5; unclear D gene. This TCR was sampled from a female donor with multiple sclerosis, enrolled in a pregnancy study. Sequencing used peripheral blood, obtained in the third trimester of pregnancy. The CDR3 protein is CASSLAPRGGQPQHF. CDR3 DNA: TGTGCCAGCAGCCTAGCCCCCCGGGGAGGGCAGCCCCAGCATTTT.